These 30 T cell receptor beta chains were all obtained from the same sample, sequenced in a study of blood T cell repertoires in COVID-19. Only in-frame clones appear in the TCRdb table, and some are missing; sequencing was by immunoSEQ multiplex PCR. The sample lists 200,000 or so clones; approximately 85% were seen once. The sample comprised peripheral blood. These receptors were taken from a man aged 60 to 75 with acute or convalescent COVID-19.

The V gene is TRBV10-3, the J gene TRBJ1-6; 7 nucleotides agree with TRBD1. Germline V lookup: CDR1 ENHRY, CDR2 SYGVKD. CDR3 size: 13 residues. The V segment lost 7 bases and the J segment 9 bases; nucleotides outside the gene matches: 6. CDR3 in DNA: TGTGCCATCACCGGGACAGAGGGTTCACCCCTCCACTTT. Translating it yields CAITGTEGSPLHF.

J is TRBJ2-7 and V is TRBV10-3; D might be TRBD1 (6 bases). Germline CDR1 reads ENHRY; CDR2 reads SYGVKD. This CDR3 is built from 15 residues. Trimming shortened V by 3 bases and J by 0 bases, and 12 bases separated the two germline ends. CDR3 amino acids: CAISETGSSSYEQYF. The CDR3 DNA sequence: TGTGCCATCAGTGAAACAGGGTCCAGCTCCTACGAGCAGTACTTC.

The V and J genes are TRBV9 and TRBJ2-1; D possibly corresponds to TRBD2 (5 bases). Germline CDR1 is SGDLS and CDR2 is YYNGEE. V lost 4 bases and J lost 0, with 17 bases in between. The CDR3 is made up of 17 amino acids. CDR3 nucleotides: TGTGCCAGCAGCTCTCGGACTGGGATGAGCTCCTACAATGAGCAGTTCTTC. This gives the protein CASSSRTGMSSYNEQFF.

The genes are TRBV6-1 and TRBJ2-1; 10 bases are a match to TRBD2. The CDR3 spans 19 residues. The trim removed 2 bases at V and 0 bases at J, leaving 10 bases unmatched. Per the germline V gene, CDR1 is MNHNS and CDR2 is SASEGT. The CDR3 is CASSENGSPSGSSYNEQFF. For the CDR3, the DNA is TGTGCCAGCAGTGAAAATGGGAGTCCTAGCGGGAGCTCCTACAATGAGCAGTTCTTC.

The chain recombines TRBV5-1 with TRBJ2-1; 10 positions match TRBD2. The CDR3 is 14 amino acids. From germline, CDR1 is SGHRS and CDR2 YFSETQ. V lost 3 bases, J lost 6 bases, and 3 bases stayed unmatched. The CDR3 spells CASSSTSGSNEQFF. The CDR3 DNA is TGCGCCAGCAGCTCGACTAGCGGGTCCAATGAGCAGTTCTTC.

The CDR3 protein is CASSRNRGLVSYEQYF. The CDR3 DNA follows: TGTGCCAGTAGTAGAAACAGGGGGCTTGTCTCCTACGAGCAGTACTTC. The rearrangement links TRBV19 to TRBJ2-7; 9 positions match TRBD1. The germline V gene has CDR1 LNHDA and CDR2 SQIVND (reference sequence). CDR3 length: 16 amino acids. Trimming took 4 bases from V and 0 from J; bases not matched to a gene: 7.

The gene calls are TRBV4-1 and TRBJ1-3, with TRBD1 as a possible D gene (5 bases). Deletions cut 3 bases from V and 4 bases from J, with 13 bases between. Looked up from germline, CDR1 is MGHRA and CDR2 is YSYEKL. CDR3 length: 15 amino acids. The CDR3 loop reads CASSQQGTGGNTIYF. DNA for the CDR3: TGCGCCAGCAGCCAGCAGGGAACAGGAGGAAACACCATATATTTT.

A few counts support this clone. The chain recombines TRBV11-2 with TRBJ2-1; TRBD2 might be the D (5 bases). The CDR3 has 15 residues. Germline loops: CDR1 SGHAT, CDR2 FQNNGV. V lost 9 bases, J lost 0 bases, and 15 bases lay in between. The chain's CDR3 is CASSPGLSSYNEQFF. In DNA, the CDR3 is TGTGCCAGTTCCCCGGGATTATCCTCCTACAATGAGCAGTTCTTC.

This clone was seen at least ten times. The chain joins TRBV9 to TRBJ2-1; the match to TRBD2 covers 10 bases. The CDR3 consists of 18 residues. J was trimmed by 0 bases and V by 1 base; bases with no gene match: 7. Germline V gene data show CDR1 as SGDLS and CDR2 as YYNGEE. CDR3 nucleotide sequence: TGTGCCAGCAGCGTATCAGTGGCTAGCGGGAGCTCCTACAATGAGCAGTTCTTC. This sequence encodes CASSVSVASGSSYNEQFF. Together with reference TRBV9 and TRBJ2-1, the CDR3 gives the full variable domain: DSGVTQTPKHLITATGQRVTLRCSPRSGDLSVYWYQQSLDQGLQFLIQYYNGEERAKGNILERFSAQQFPDLHSELNLSSLELGDSALYFCASSVSVASGSSYNEQFFGPGTRLTVL.

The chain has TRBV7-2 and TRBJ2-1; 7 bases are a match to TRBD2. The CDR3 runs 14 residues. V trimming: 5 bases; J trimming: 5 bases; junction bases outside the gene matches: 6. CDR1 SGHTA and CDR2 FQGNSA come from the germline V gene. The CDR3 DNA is TGTGCCAGCAGCCTAAGCGGGATCCACAATGAGCAGTTCTTC. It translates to CASSLSGIHNEQFF.

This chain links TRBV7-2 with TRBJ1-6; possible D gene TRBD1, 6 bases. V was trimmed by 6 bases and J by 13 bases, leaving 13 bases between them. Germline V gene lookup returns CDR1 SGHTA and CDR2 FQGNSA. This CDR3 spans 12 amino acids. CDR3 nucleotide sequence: TGTGCCAGCAGTCAAACAGGGTTGCCCCTCCACTTT. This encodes CASSQTGLPLHF.

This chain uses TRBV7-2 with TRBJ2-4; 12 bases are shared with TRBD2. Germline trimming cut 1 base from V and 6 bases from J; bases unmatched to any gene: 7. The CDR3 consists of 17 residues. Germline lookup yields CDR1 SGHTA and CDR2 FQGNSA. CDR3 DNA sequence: TGTGCCAGCAGCTTAGGTCTAGCGGGAGGGGGAGGAAACATTCAGTACTTC. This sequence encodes CASSLGLAGGGGNIQYF. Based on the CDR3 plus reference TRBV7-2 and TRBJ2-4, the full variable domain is GAGVSQSPSNKVTEKGKDVELRCDPISGHTALYWYRQSLGQGLEFLIYFQGNSAPDKSGLPSDRFSAERTGGSVSTLTIQRTQQEDSAVYLCASSLGLAGGGGNIQYFGAGTRLSVL.

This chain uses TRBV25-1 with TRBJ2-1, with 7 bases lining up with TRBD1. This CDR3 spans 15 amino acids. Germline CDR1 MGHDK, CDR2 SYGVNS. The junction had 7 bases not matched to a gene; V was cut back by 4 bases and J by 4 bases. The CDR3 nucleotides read TGTGCCAGCAGTGCGGGTCAGGGACAGTACAATGAGCAGTTCTTC. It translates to CASSAGQGQYNEQFF.

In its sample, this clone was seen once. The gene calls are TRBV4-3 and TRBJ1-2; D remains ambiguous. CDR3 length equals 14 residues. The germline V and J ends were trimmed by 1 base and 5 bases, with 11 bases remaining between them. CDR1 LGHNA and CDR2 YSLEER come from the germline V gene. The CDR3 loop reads CASSQALTGYGYTF. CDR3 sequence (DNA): TGCGCCAGCAGCCAAGCTTTGACGGGTTATGGCTACACCTTC.

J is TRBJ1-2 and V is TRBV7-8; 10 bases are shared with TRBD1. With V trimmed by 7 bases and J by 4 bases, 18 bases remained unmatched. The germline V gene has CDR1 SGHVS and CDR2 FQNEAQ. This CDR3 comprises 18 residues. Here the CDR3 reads CASTLLGRDRGRGYGYTF. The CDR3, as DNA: TGTGCCAGCACCCTTCTAGGCCGGGACAGGGGCCGAGGCTATGGCTACACCTTC. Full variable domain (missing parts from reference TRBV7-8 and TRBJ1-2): GAGVSQSPRYKVAKRGQDVALRCDPISGHVSLFWYQQALGQGPEFLTYFQNEAQLDKSGLPSDRFFAERPEGSVSTLKIQRTQQEDSAVYLCASTLLGRDRGRGYGYTFGSGTRLTVV.

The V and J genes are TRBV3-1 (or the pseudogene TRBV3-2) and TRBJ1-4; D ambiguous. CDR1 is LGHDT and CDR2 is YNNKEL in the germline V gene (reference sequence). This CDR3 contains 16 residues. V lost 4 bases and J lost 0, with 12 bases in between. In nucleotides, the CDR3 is TGTGCCAGCAGCCCCCCGGAGGCTGCAACTAATGAAAAACTGTTTTTT. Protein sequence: CASSPPEAATNEKLFF.

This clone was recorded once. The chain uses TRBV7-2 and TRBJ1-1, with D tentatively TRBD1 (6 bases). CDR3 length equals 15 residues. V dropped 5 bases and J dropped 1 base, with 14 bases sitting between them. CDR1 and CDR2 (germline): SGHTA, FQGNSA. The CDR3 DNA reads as TGTGCCAGCAGCCCACAGACAGGAGCGAACACTGAAGCTTTCTTT. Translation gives CASSPQTGANTEAFF. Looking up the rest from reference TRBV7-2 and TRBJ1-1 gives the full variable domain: GAGVSQSPSNKVTEKGKDVELRCDPISGHTALYWYRQSLGQGLEFLIYFQGNSAPDKSGLPSDRFSAERTGGSVSTLTIQRTQQEDSAVYLCASSPQTGANTEAFFGQGTRLTVV.

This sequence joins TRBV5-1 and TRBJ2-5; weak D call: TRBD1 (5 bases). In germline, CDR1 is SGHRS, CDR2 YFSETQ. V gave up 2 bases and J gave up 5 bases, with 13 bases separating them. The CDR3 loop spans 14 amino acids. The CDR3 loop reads CASSFPGNLETQYF. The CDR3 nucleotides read TGCGCCAGCAGCTTTCCAGGGAACTTGGAGACCCAGTACTTC.

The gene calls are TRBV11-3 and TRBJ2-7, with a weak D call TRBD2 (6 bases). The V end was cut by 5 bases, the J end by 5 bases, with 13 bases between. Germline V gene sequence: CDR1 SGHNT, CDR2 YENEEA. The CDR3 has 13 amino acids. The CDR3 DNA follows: TGTGCCAGCAGCCAAAGGGGACTGAACGAGCAGTACTTC. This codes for CASSQRGLNEQYF.

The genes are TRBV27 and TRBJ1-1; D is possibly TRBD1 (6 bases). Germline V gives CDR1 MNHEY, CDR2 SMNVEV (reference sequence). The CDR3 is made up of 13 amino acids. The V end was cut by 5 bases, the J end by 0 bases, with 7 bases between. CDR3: CASSDRLNTEAFF. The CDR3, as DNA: TGTGCCAGCAGTGACAGGTTGAACACTGAAGCTTTCTTT.

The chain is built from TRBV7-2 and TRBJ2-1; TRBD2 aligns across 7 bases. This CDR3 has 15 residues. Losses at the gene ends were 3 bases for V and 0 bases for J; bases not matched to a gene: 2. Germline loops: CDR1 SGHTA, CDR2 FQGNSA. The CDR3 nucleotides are TGTGCCAGCAGCTTTGGCGGGAGCTCCTACAATGAGCAGTTCTTC. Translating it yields CASSFGGSSYNEQFF. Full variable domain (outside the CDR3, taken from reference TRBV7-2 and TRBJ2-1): GAGVSQSPSNKVTEKGKDVELRCDPISGHTALYWYRQSLGQGLEFLIYFQGNSAPDKSGLPSDRFSAERTGGSVSTLTIQRTQQEDSAVYLCASSFGGSSYNEQFFGPGTRLTVL.

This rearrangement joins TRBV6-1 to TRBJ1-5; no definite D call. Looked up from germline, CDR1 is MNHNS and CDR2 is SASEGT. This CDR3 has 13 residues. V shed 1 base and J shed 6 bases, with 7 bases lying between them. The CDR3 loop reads CASSEVPRQPQHF. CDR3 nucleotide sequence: TGTGCCAGCAGTGAAGTTCCCCGTCAGCCCCAGCATTTT.

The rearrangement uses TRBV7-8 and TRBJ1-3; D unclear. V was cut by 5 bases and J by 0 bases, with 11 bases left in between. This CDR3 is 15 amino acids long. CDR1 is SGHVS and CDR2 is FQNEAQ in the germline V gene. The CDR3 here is CASSPEQHSGNTIYF. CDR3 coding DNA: TGTGCCAGCAGCCCGGAGCAGCACTCTGGAAACACCATATATTTT.

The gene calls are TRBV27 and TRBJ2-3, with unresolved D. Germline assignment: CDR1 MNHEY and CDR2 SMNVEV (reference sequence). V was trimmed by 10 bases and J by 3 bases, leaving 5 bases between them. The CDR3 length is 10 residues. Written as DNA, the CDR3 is TGTGCCACCGCGACAGATACGCAGTATTTT. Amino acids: CATATDTQYF.

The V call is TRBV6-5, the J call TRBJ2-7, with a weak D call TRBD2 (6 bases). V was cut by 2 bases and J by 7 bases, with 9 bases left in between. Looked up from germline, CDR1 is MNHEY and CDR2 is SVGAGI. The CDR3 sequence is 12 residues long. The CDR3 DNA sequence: TGTGCCAGCAGTTACGGTGGGGGGGAGCAGTACTTC. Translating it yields CASSYGGGEQYF.

The CDR3 spells CASSDAGQGHEQFF. CDR3 coding DNA: TGTGCCAGCAGTGATGCGGGACAGGGGCATGAGCAGTTCTTC. V and J are TRBV27 and TRBJ2-1; 10 bases are shared with TRBD1. Per germline, CDR1 MNHEY and CDR2 SMNVEV (reference sequence). The length of the CDR3 is 14 residues. Trimming took 5 bases from V and 8 from J; bases not matched to a gene: 6.

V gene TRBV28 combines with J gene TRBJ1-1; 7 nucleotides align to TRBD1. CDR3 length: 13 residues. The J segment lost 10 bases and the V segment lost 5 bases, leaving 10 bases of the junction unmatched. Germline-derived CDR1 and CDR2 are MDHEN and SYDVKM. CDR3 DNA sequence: TGTGCCAGCAGTGGAGAGGGGGCGGGTCGAGCTTTCTTT. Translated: CASSGEGAGRAFF. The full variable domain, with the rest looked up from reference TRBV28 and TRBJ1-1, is DVKVTQSSRYLVKRTGEKVFLECVQDMDHENMFWYRQDPGLGLRLIYFSYDVKMKEKGDIPEGYSVSREKKERFSLILESASTNQTSMYLCASSGEGAGRAFFGQGTRLTVV.

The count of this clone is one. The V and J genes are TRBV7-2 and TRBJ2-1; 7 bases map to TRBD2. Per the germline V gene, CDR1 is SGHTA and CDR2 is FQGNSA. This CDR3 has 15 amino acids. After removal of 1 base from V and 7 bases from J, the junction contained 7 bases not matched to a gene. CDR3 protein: CASSLGQVGGNEQFF. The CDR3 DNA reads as TGTGCCAGCAGCTTAGGTCAGGTCGGGGGGAATGAGCAGTTCTTC. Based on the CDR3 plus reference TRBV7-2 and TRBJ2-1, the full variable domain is GAGVSQSPSNKVTEKGKDVELRCDPISGHTALYWYRQSLGQGLEFLIYFQGNSAPDKSGLPSDRFSAERTGGSVSTLTIQRTQQEDSAVYLCASSLGQVGGNEQFFGPGTRLTVL.

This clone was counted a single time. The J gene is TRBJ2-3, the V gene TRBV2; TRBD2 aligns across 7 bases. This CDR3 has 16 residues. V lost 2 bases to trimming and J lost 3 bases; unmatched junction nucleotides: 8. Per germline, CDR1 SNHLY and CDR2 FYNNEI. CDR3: CASSEWGRAGTDTQYF. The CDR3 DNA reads TGTGCCAGCAGTGAATGGGGGAGGGCCGGTACAGATACGCAGTATTTT.

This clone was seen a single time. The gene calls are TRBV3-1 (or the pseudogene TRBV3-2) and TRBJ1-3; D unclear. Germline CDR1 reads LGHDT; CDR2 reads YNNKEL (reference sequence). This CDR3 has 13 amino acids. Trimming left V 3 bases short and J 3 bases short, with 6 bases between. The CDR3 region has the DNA TGTGCCAGCAGCCAGGCTAGTGGAAACACCATATATTTT. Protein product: CASSQASGNTIYF.